The 29 T cell receptor beta chains presented below share a single source sample, sequenced in a study of molecular identifiers for immune sequencing clone quantification. TCRdb ran MiXCR on the PCR reads and lists one entry per CDR3 protein. Of about 640,000 distinct CDR3 sequences listed, about 20% are singletons. Sequenced input: naive CD8+ T cells from blood, with Jurkat cell RNA spiked in. Subset noted: FACS-sorted CD8+CD4-CCR7+CD45RA+ naive T cells. All receptors derive from a human donor in good health. Some libraries in this study had Jurkat cell RNA spiked in.

J is TRBJ2-7 and V is TRBV4-3, with a possible D match to TRBD1 (5 bases). Trimming left V 1 base short and J 3 bases short, with 13 bases between. The CDR3 has 15 residues. Per germline, CDR1 LGHNA and CDR2 YSLEER. CDR3 in DNA: TGCGCCAGCAGCCAAGGCAGGGAAACTCTCTACGAGCAGTACTTC. Amino acid sequence: CASSQGRETLYEQYF.

This clonotype was picked up a small number of times. The junction and the germline gene differ at one end; a read error may be behind it. The chain has TRBV20-1 and TRBJ2-1; the match to TRBD2 covers 11 bases. Germline V gives CDR1 DFQATT, CDR2 SNEGSKA (reference sequence). The CDR3 is made up of 17 amino acids. Written as DNA, the CDR3 is TGCAGTGCTGGAGATCCAACTAGCGGGAGATCGTACAATGAGCAGTTCTTC. It encodes CSAGDPTSGRSYNEQFF.

Concerning this clonotype: A much larger clone is a single base away; this may be a read error. The V gene is TRBV4-2, the J gene TRBJ2-1; 9 bases map to TRBD1. The germline V gene encodes CDR1 LGHNA and CDR2 YNFKEQ. The CDR3 is made up of 17 amino acids. V was clipped by 0 bases and J by 7 bases; unmatched bases: 10. CDR3 in amino acids: CASSQDGWDRAVNEQFF. As DNA, the CDR3 is TGTGCCAGCAGCCAAGATGGTTGGGACAGGGCTGTGAATGAGCAGTTCTTC.

The table lists this clonotype with many counts. This chain joins TRBV11-2 and TRBJ2-7; unclear D gene. Between the trimmed V and J ends, which lost 0 bases and 5 bases, there was a span of 8 bases. CDR1 and CDR2 (germline): SGHAT, FQNNGV. The CDR3 has 13 amino acids. CDR3 sequence: CASSLEVGNEQYF. In DNA, the CDR3 is TGTGCCAGCAGCTTAGAAGTGGGCAACGAGCAGTACTTC.

There are many counts of this clonotype. The V gene is TRBV27, the J gene TRBJ2-3; TRBD1 matches 10 bases. V was pared by 5 bases and J by 3 bases, with 8 bases of the junction left unmatched. This CDR3 is built from 16 residues. Germline values: CDR1 MNHEY, CDR2 SMNVEV (reference sequence). CDR3 in amino acids: CASSPPPGQGTDTQYF. The CDR3, as DNA: TGTGCCAGCAGTCCCCCCCCGGGACAGGGGACAGATACGCAGTATTTT.

CDR3 loop: CASRPTSAPGGAGELFF. CDR3 bases: TGTGCCAGTAGACCCACATCGGCACCCGGGGGGGCCGGGGAGCTGTTTTTT. The chain couples TRBV19 to TRBJ2-2, with 8 bases lining up with TRBD2. Unmatched junction bases numbered 15, after V lost 6 bases and J lost 6 bases. CDR1 LNHDA and CDR2 SQIVND come from the germline V gene (reference sequence). The CDR3 runs 17 residues.

Concerning this clonotype itself: A read error is possible here, since a much larger clone lies one base away. The V and J genes are TRBV2 and TRBJ1-5, with TRBD1 identical over 7 bases. Germline CDR1 reads SNHLY; CDR2 reads FYNNEI. The CDR3 covers 15 residues. The CDR3 nucleotides read TGTGCCAGCAGTGAAGGTGACAGGGTAAATCGGCCCCAGCATTTT. It yields the protein CASSEGDRVNRPQHF. Based on the CDR3 plus reference TRBV2 and TRBJ1-5, the full variable domain is EPEVTQTPSHQVTQMGQEVILRCVPISNHLYFYWYRQILGQKVEFLVSFYNNEISEKSEIFDDQFSVERPDGSNFTLKIRSTKLEDSAMYFCASSEGDRVNRPQHFGDGTRLSIL.

The sample holds many counts of this clonotype. The V call is TRBV4-3, the J call TRBJ2-7; 8 positions match TRBD2. The CDR3 extends over 17 amino acids. Germline trimming cut 0 bases from V and 2 bases from J; bases unmatched to any gene: 9. Germline V gene lookup returns CDR1 LGHNA and CDR2 YSLEER. CDR3 amino acids: CASSQDYRSGTAYEQYF. The CDR3 DNA sequence: TGCGCCAGCAGCCAAGACTACCGTAGCGGGACGGCCTACGAGCAGTACTTC.

There are many counts of this clonotype. J is TRBJ2-3 and V is TRBV3-1; 10 nucleotides agree with TRBD1. The junction had 5 bases not matched to a gene; V was cut back by 4 bases and J by 1 base. The CDR3 sequence is 16 residues long. Looked up from germline, CDR1 is LGHDT and CDR2 is YNNKEL (reference sequence). CDR3 loop: CASSPTGGLGTDTQYF. Written as DNA, the CDR3 is TGTGCCAGCAGCCCGACAGGGGGCCTGGGCACAGATACGCAGTATTTT.

This clonotype has a count of ten or more. The chain combines TRBV6-6 with TRBJ1-5; D perhaps matches TRBD1 (5 bases). CDR1 and CDR2 (germline): MNHNY, SVGAGI (reference sequence). This CDR3 region has 14 residues. Trimming removed 2 bases from V and 3 bases from J, with 8 bases in between. This CDR3 reads CASSYEQANQPQHF. DNA of the CDR3: TGTGCCAGCAGTTACGAACAGGCCAATCAGCCCCAGCATTTT.

This clonotype has just a few counts. The rearrangement joins TRBV5-1 to TRBJ1-4; tentative D call: TRBD1 (6 bases). Trimming pared 0 bases from V and 7 bases from J, leaving 10 bases between. Germline V gene data show CDR1 as SGHRS and CDR2 as YFSETQ. This CDR3 has 14 residues. This CDR3 reads CASSLAGVGEKLFF. The CDR3 DNA reads as TGCGCCAGCAGCTTGGCAGGGGTGGGTGAAAAACTGTTTTTT. The whole variable domain, remainder taken from reference TRBV5-1 and TRBJ1-4, is KAGVTQTPRYLIKTRGQQVTLSCSPISGHRSVSWYQQTPGQGLQFLFEYFSETQRNKGNFPGRFSGRQFSNSRSEMNVSTLELGDSALYLCASSLAGVGEKLFFGSGTQLSVL.

V gene TRBV28 combines with J gene TRBJ2-7; TRBD2 agrees at 8 bases. Unmatched junction bases numbered 7, after V lost 8 bases and J lost 7 bases. CDR3 length: 12 amino acids. Germline V CDR1 and CDR2: MDHEN, SYDVKM. CDR3 bases: TGTGCCAGCGGCCCGGGGGGGGGGGAGCAGTACTTC. Its protein is CASGPGGGEQYF.

Worth noting for this clonotype: One junction end disagrees with the germline gene, perhaps due to a read error. The gene calls are TRBV7-9 and TRBJ2-5, with D tentatively TRBD2 (5 bases). The CDR3 runs 16 residues. From germline, CDR1 is SEHNR and CDR2 FQNEAQ (reference sequence). The CDR3 region has the DNA TGTGCCAGCAGCGAAATCGATGCGGGCATTCAAGAGTCCCAGTACTTC. The encoded protein is CASSEIDAGIQESQYF.

This clonotype was observed at least ten times. V is TRBV7-9 and J is TRBJ1-2; D is possibly TRBD1 (5 bases). Trimming shortened V by 1 base and J by 8 bases, and 17 bases separated the two germline ends. The CDR3 is made up of 15 amino acids. The V gene's germline CDR1 is SEHNR and CDR2 FQNEAQ (reference sequence). CDR3 nucleotides: TGTGCCAGCAGCTTAGTTTCTTGGCAGGGAGGGGGCTACACCTTC. It encodes CASSLVSWQGGGYTF.

This clonotype has at least ten counts. The gene calls are TRBV5-1 and TRBJ2-7; 7 bases are shared with TRBD2. Germline CDR1 is SGHRS and CDR2 is YFSETQ. The V and J ends lost 3 bases and 6 bases, in that order; junction bases with no gene match: 3. The CDR3 is 12 amino acids. The CDR3 nucleotides are TGCGCCAGCAGCTGGAGGGAGGGCGAGCAGTACTTC. Its translation: CASSWREGEQYF.

This clonotype was found a few times. The rearrangement joins TRBV10-3 to TRBJ2-1; 7 bases align to TRBD2. Looked up from germline, CDR1 is ENHRY and CDR2 is SYGVKD. The V gene end was trimmed by 8 bases and the J gene end by 1 base; junction bases not matched to a gene: 8. The CDR3 loop spans 15 amino acids. The CDR3 DNA reads TGTGCCATCGGGGTCGGGAGGCCTTCCTACAATGAGCAGTTCTTC. Protein: CAIGVGRPSYNEQFF.

This clonotype was detected many times. The chain couples TRBV7-9 to TRBJ2-2, with a weak D call TRBD1 (5 bases). Germline V gene data show CDR1 as SEHNR and CDR2 as FQNEAQ (reference sequence). CDR3 size: 16 residues. The V end was cut by 1 base, the J end by 0 bases, with 9 bases between. The CDR3 protein is CASSLGQFANTGELFF. The CDR3 DNA sequence: TGTGCCAGCAGCTTAGGACAGTTCGCGAACACCGGGGAGCTGTTTTTT. Combining the CDR3 with reference TRBV7-9 and TRBJ2-2 gives the whole variable domain DTGVSQNPRHKITKRGQNVTFRCDPISEHNRLYWYRQTLGQGPEFLTYFQNEAQLEKSRLLSDRFSAERPKGSFSTLEIQRTEQGDSAMYLCASSLGQFANTGELFFGEGSRLTVL.

This clonotype has ten or more counts. The rearrangement uses TRBV20-1 and TRBJ2-7, with a tentative D call TRBD2 (5 bases). The V gene lost 5 bases and the J gene lost 0 bases, with 17 bases spanning the gap. Germline CDR1 is DFQATT and CDR2 is SNEGSKA (reference sequence). The CDR3 is 15 amino acids. The CDR3 loop is CSAPSGARSSYEQYF. The CDR3 coding sequence is TGCAGTGCTCCGAGCGGTGCGCGGAGCTCCTACGAGCAGTACTTC.

This clonotype was detected ten times or more. The V gene is TRBV6-5, the J gene TRBJ1-1, with 7 bases lining up with TRBD1. The V and J ends lost 2 bases and 5 bases, in that order; junction bases with no gene match: 5. The CDR3 is made up of 14 amino acids. Per germline, CDR1 MNHEY and CDR2 SVGAGI. As DNA, the CDR3 is TGTGCCAGCAGTTACCAACAGGGGTGGACTGAAGCTTTCTTT. This gives the protein CASSYQQGWTEAFF.

There are a few counts of this clonotype. The rearrangement uses TRBV5-8 and TRBJ2-7; no reliable D call. The CDR3 totals 14 residues. V was shortened by 4 bases and J by 2 bases, with 13 bases between the two germline ends. Germline loops: CDR1 SGHTS, CDR2 YDEGEE. The CDR3 DNA is TGTGCCAGCAGCCCGTATAACAGCCCCTACGAGCAGTACTTC. It codes for CASSPYNSPYEQYF.

V gene TRBV10-3 combines with J gene TRBJ2-3, with 10 bases matching TRBD2. Germline V CDR1 and CDR2: ENHRY, SYGVKD. V lost 3 bases, J lost 4 bases, and 10 bases stayed unmatched. The CDR3 extends over 17 amino acids. CDR3 in DNA: TGTGCCATCAGTGATATAGGAACTAGCGGGGTGGCAGATACGCAGTATTTT. Translating gives CAISDIGTSGVADTQYF.

This clonotype appeared many times. The J gene is TRBJ1-1, the V gene TRBV30; D remains unclear. Germline CDR1 GTSNPN, CDR2 SVGIG (reference sequence). The CDR3 has 10 amino acids. V lost 5 bases and J 5 bases, leaving 6 bases between the germline ends. CDR3 region: CAWAATEAFF. CDR3 coding DNA: TGTGCCTGGGCCGCTACTGAAGCTTTCTTT.

This clonotype has a count of ten or more. The genes are TRBV24-1 and TRBJ2-1; D is uncertain. CDR1 and CDR2 from the germline V gene are KGHDR and SFDVKD. The CDR3 extends over 14 amino acids. Trimming took 0 bases from V and 7 from J, leaving 9 bases between them. The CDR3 loop reads CATSDLGATNEQFF. In nucleotides, the CDR3 is TGTGCCACCAGTGATTTGGGCGCCACAAATGAGCAGTTCTTC.

The J gene is TRBJ2-1, the V gene TRBV4-2, with 13 positions matching TRBD2. This CDR3 has 16 amino acids. V dropped 3 bases and J dropped 5; count of bases not matched to a gene: 4. Germline CDR1 is LGHNA and CDR2 is YNFKEQ. The DNA of the CDR3 is TGTGCCAGCAGCCATACTAGCGGGAGGGCAGACAATGAGCAGTTCTTC. This encodes CASSHTSGRADNEQFF.

This clonotype was detected many times. This chain uses TRBV10-3 with TRBJ2-5; D is perhaps TRBD2 (6 bases). Germline V lookup: CDR1 ENHRY, CDR2 SYGVKD. This CDR3 region has 17 residues. Trimming removed 0 bases from V and 0 bases from J, with 14 bases in between. The CDR3 coding sequence is TGTGCCATCAGTGAGTCGGAGGGAGGAGAAGACCAAGAGACCCAGTACTTC. Protein: CAISESEGGEDQETQYF.

Concerning this clonotype: This may arise from a read error, as a much more abundant clone is one base away. The rearrangement links TRBV19 to TRBJ2-2, with D unresolved. Germline V gives CDR1 LNHDA, CDR2 SQIVND (reference sequence). The CDR3 has 14 amino acids. CDR3 bases: TGTGCCGGTAGTATAGATGGAACCACCGGGGAGCTGTTTTTT. Its protein product is CAGSIDGTTGELFF.

As for this clonotype: A clone one base away is much larger, so this may be a read error. This rearrangement joins TRBV29-1 to TRBJ2-7; the match to TRBD2 covers 8 bases. The V gene end was trimmed by 4 bases and the J gene end by 1 base; junction bases not matched to a gene: 9. Germline V gene lookup returns CDR1 SQVTM and CDR2 ANQGSEA. This CDR3 has 15 residues. CDR3 in DNA: TGCAGCGTTGTTTCACTAGCGGCGGTGTCCTACGAGCAGTACTTC. Translating it yields CSVVSLAAVSYEQYF.

In regard to this clonotype: This sequence may be a read error, since a much larger clone differs from it by one base. The CDR3 DNA is TGCAGCGTACAGGCCACTGAAGCTTTCTTT. Translation gives CSVQATEAFF. The chain has TRBV29-1 and TRBJ1-1; maybe TRBD1 (5 bases). V lost 6 bases and J lost 4, with 6 bases in between. Germline V CDR1 and CDR2: SQVTM, ANQGSEA. The CDR3 extends over 10 amino acids. The complete variable domain, with remaining parts taken from reference TRBV29-1 and TRBJ1-1, reads SAVISQKPSRDICQRGTSLTIQCQVDSQVTMMFWYRQQPGQSLTLIATANQGSEATYESGFVIDKFPISRPNLTFSTLTVSNMSPEDSSIYLCSVQATEAFFGQGTRLTVV.

This clonotype was recorded a few times. The chain is built from TRBV24-1 and TRBJ2-7; 11 bases align to TRBD1. Germline CDR1 is KGHDR and CDR2 is SFDVKD. The CDR3 contains 14 residues. Germline trimming cut 8 bases from V and 7 bases from J; bases unmatched to any gene: 9. CDR3 nucleotides: TGTGCCACCAAAGGACAGGGGGCCTTGGGTGAGCAGTACTTC. Protein: CATKGQGALGEQYF.